This T cell receptor beta chain was identified in a study of OX40 agonist ivuxolimab in advanced cancers. The CDR3 spans 13 residues. J was trimmed by 7 bases and V by 6 bases; bases with no gene match: 6. Germline V gene lookup returns CDR1 LNHNV and CDR2 YYDKDF (reference sequence). Clones were read by immunoSEQ multiplex PCR, and TCRdb kept only the in-frame ones, dropping some. The sample lists about 75,000 clones; approximately 85% were seen once. The source of this sequence is an adult with an advanced solid tumor such as melanoma, head and neck, liver or kidney cancer. This specimen consisted of CD4+ or CD8+ T cells sorted from blood, obtained in a trial of the OX40 agonist ivuxolimab. This sequence joins TRBV15 and TRBJ2-1, with TRBD2 matching 7 bases. The CDR3 here is CATRLAVGNEQFF. The CDR3 DNA follows: TGTGCCACCAGGCTAGCGGTTGGGAATGAGCAGTTCTTC. Combining the CDR3 with reference TRBV15 and TRBJ2-1 gives the whole variable domain DAMVIQNPRYQVTQFGKPVTLSCSQTLNHNVMYWYQQKSSQAPKLLFHYYDKDFNNEADTPDNFQSRRPNTSFCFLDIRSPGLGDTAMYLCATRLAVGNEQFFGPGTRLTVL.